This T cell receptor (beta chain) was identified during a study of blood T cell repertoires in COVID-19. Under the authors' procedure: Reference gene primer amplification yielded estimated nucleated cell counts. This table comes from immunoSEQ multiplex PCR, and its TCRdb copy is limited to in-frame clones, with some not included. The V and J calls and clone size are taken from that table; D and trimming were inferred from the DNA. Among 120,000 or so clones listed, around four fifths were seen once. Trimming shortened V by 7 bases and J by 7 bases, and 21 bases separated the two germline ends. This CDR3 is built from 15 residues. Germline V lookup: CDR1 SGHRS, CDR2 YFSETQ.

The specimen sequenced was peripheral blood. The chain uses TRBV5-1 and TRBJ2-1, with D maybe TRBD1 (6 bases). The receptor comes from a man between 60 and 75 years old with acute or convalescent COVID-19. The CDR3 DNA is TGCGCCAGCGGCCGACACGCAGGGGCTGGGAATGAGCAGTTCTTC. Protein product: CASGRHAGAGNEQFF. Using reference TRBV5-1 and TRBJ2-1 for the parts outside the CDR3, the full variable domain is KAGVTQTPRYLIKTRGQQVTLSCSPISGHRSVSWYQQTPGQGLQFLFEYFSETQRNKGNFPGRFSGRQFSNSRSEMNVSTLELGDSALYLCASGRHAGAGNEQFFGPGTRLTVL.